This TCR beta chain was sequenced in a study of blood T cell repertoires in COVID-19. Study information: Samples representing acute and convalescent COVID-19 were sourced from the United States, Italy and Spain. T cells, B-cell-depleted T cells, or PBMCs provided the cDNA or gDNA that served as material.

This CDR3 contains 14 residues. Germline V gene lookup returns CDR1 LGHNA and CDR2 YNFKEQ. V lost 5 bases to trimming and J lost 7 bases; unmatched junction nucleotides: 6. Per the authors' pipeline: Amplified reference gene primers provided the basis for estimating nucleated cell counts. Some clones are missing from TCRdb's copy, which holds only in-frame ones; the method was immunoSEQ multiplex PCR. The DNA was the basis for D and trimming; V, J and clone size are from that table. The sample yields roughly 67,000 clones, 83% seen once. The chain links TRBV4-2 to TRBJ1-2, with TRBD1 matching 11 bases. Sequencing was done on a sample of peripheral blood. This TCR was sampled from a woman in her sixties with acute or convalescent COVID-19. The CDR3 protein is CASSSGQGVAGYTF. CDR3 sequence (DNA): TGTGCCAGCAGCTCGGGACAGGGGGTAGCTGGCTACACCTTC.